This entry is about one T cell receptor beta chain. Its antigen is still unknown. Naive CD4 T cells were sorted as CD45RO-negative, CD62L-positive. TCRdb keeps only in-frame clones here, not all; method: immunoSEQ multiplex PCR. The data show 50,000 to 65,000 clones, around 94% seen once. These data belong to a study of human versus mouse CDR3 diversity and MHC coevolution. As for the study in general: Each sample yielded about 0.6 x 10^7 to 1.7 x 10^7 valid reads. Notes on the study in general: About 1.6 million TCR beta clonotypes were estimated for humans, the largest repertoire. Clonal inequality was lowest in most of the three human donors.

This sequence originates from a person aged 55-75 years in good health. The sequenced material came from naive CD4+ T cells from blood. Subset in this sample: CD45RO-negative CD62L-positive naive CD4 T cells.

The CDR3 protein is CASSVTGDYGYTF. Here the CDR3 DNA reads TGTGCCAGCAGCGTGACAGGGGACTATGGCTACACCTTC. This sequence joins TRBV9 and TRBJ1-2; 8 bases match TRBD1. V trimming: 2 bases; J trimming: 3 bases; junction bases outside the gene matches: 0. This CDR3 spans 13 amino acids. Germline V CDR1 and CDR2: SGDLS, YYNGEE.